The 5 T cell receptor beta chains below come from one sample, sequenced in a study of T cells expressing NK-cell markers. No DNA is given; TCRdb re-called the 5' RACE reads and lists each CDR3 protein once. The sample includes hundreds of thousands of distinct CDR3 sequences. Sequenced sample: blood T cells: a sorted CD56 or NKG2C T cell subset, CD4+ or CD8+ T cells, or bulk PBMC T cells (not recorded which). The receptors were gathered from a woman aged 18 to 75 in good health.

The V gene is TRBV5-1, the J gene TRBJ2-5. This CDR3 is built from 16 residues. CDR1 is SGHRS, CDR2 YFSETQ, per germline. The CDR3 loop is CASSLSGSAQIETQYF. The complete variable domain, with remaining parts taken from reference TRBV5-1 and TRBJ2-5, reads KAGVTQTPRYLIKTRGQQVTLSCSPISGHRSVSWYQQTPGQGLQFLFEYFSETQRNKGNFPGRFSGRQFSNSRSEMNVSTLELGDSALYLCASSLSGSAQIETQYFGPGTRLLVL.

The CDR3 protein is CASSYRDTQYF. The chain uses TRBV12-3 or TRBV12-4 and TRBJ2-3. The CDR3 has 11 amino acids.

The chain carries TRBV29-1 and TRBJ2-1; the TCRdb D gene call, TRBD1, has no DNA to confirm it. The CDR3 loop spans 14 amino acids. Germline values: CDR1 SQVTM, CDR2 ANQGSEA. The CDR3 reads CSAKRGRQYNEQFF.

V is TRBV5-1 and J is TRBJ2-7; TCRdb selects TRBD1, and the lack of DNA leaves this call unchecked. The CDR3 loop spans 13 amino acids. Germline V CDR1 and CDR2: SGHRS, YFSETQ. CDR3 loop: CASSTGGSYEQYF.

This chain's CDR3 is CASSRSNEKLFF. The V call is TRBV4-3, the J call TRBJ1-4. The CDR3 consists of 12 residues. Looked up from germline, CDR1 is LGHNA and CDR2 is YSLEER.